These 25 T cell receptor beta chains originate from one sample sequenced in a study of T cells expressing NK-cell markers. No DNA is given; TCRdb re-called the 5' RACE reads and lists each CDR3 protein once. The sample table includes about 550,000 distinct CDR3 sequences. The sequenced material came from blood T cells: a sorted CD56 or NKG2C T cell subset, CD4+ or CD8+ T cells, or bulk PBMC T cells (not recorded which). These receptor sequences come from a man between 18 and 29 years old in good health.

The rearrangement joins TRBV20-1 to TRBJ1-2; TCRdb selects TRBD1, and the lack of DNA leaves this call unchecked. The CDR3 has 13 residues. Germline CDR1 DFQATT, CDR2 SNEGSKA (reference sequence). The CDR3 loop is CSALLGGASGYTF.

CDR3 loop: CASSQELTVWETQYF. The chain carries TRBV14 and TRBJ2-5. Germline V CDR1 and CDR2: SGHDN, FVKESK. This CDR3 comprises 15 residues.

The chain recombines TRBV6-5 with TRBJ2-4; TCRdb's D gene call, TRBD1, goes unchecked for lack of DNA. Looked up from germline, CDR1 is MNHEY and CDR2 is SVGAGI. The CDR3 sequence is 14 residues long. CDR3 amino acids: CASSYSDTPGIQYF.

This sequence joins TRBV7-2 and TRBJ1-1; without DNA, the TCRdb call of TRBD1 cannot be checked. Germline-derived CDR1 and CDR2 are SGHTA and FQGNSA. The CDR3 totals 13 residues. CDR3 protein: CASRNRAETEAFF.

CDR3: CASSLGGGSGRVF. This chain uses TRBV7-2 with TRBJ2-1; no DNA is available, so the TRBD2 call from TCRdb remains unchecked. There are 13 residues in the CDR3. Germline lookup yields CDR1 SGHTA and CDR2 FQGNSA.

CDR3 residues: CASSPRTGENYGYTF. The rearrangement links TRBV5-1 to TRBJ1-2; the D call of TRBD1 rests on TCRdb alone, since no DNA is present to check it. Per the germline V gene, CDR1 is SGHRS and CDR2 is YFSETQ. The CDR3 contains 15 residues.

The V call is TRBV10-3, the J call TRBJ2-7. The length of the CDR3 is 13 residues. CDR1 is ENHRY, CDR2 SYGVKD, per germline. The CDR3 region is CAISESTHKEQYF.

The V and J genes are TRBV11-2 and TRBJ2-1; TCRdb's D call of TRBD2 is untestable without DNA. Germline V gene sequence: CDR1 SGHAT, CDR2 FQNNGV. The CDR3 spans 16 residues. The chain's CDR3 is CASSFTVLAGVDEQFF.

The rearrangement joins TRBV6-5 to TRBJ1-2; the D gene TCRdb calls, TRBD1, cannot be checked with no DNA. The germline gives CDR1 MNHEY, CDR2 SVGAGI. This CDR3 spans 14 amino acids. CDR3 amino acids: CASSYSGQLYGYTF.

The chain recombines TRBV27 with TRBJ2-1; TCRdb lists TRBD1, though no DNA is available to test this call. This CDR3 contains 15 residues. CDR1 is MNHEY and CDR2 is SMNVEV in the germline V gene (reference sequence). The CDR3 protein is CASGGVGPGYNEQFF.

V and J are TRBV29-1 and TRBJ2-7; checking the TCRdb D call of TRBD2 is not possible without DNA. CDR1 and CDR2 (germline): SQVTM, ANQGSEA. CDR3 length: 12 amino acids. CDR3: CSVKQGPLEQYF.

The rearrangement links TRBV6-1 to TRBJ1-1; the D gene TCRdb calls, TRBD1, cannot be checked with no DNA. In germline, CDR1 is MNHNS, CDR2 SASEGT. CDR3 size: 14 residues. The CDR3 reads CASRRGVGDTEAFF.

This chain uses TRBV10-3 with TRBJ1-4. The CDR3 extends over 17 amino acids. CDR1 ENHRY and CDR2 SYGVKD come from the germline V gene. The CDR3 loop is CAISEGGGFATNEKLFF.

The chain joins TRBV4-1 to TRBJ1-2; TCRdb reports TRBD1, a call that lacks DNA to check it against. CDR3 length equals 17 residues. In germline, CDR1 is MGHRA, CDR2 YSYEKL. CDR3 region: CASRQWIVGQNNYGYTF.

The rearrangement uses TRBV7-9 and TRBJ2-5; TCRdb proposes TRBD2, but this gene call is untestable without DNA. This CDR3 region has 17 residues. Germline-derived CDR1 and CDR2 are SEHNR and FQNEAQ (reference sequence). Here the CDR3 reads CASSSGTSGPYQETQYF.

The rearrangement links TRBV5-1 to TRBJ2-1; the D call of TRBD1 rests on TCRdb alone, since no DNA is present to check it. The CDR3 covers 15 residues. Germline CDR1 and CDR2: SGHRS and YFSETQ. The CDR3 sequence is CASTPNPTGDNEQFF.

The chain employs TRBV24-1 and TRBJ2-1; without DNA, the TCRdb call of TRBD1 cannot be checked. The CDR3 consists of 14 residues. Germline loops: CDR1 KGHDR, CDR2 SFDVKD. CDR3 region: CATSDLPHTYEQFF.

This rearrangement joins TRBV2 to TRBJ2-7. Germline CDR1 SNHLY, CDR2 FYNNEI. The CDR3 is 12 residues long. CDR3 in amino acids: CASSEKEYEQYF.

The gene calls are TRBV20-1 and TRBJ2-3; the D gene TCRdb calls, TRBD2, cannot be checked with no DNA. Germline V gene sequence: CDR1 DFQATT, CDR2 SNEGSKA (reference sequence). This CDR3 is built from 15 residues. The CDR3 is CSALIAELSTDTQYF.

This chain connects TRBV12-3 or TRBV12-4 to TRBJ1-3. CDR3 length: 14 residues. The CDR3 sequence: CASITGRTGNTIYF.

The CDR3 is CSARRSTTLNTDTQYF. The chain has TRBV20-1 and TRBJ2-3. CDR3 length: 16 residues. CDR1 and CDR2 from the germline V gene are DFQATT and SNEGSKA (reference sequence).

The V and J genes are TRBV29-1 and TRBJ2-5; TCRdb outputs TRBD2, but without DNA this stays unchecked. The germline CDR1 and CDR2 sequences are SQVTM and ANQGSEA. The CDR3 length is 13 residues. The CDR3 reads CSVVAAHEETQYF. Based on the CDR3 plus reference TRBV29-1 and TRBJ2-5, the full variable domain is SAVISQKPSRDICQRGTSLTIQCQVDSQVTMMFWYRQQPGQSLTLIATANQGSEATYESGFVIDKFPISRPNLTFSTLTVSNMSPEDSSIYLCSVVAAHEETQYFGPGTRLLVL.

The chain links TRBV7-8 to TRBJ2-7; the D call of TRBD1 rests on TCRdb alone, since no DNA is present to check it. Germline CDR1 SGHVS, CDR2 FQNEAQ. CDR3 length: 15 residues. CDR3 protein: CASTLKRDRGGEQYF.

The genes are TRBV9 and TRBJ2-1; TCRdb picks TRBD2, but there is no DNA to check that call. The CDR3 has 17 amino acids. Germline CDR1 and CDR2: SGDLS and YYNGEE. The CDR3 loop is CASSENLAGGPRDEQFF. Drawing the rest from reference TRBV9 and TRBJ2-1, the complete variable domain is DSGVTQTPKHLITATGQRVTLRCSPRSGDLSVYWYQQSLDQGLQFLIQYYNGEERAKGNILERFSAQQFPDLHSELNLSSLELGDSALYFCASSENLAGGPRDEQFFGPGTRLTVL.

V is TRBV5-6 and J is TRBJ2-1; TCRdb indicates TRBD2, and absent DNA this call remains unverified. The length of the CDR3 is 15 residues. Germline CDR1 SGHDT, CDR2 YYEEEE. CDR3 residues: CASSSGLAVLNEQFF.